Following are 23 T cell receptor beta chains from one sample sequenced in a study of OX40 agonist ivuxolimab in advanced cancers. Sequencing used immunoSEQ multiplex PCR; TCRdb keeps in-frame clones, though not all of them. Of roughly 56,000 clones in the sample, 82% are singletons; the top ten hold about 3.9%. This material consisted of CD4+ or CD8+ T cells sorted from blood, taken in a trial of the OX40 agonist ivuxolimab. These receptors all come from an adult with an advanced solid tumor such as melanoma, head and neck, liver or kidney cancer.

The CDR3 nucleotides read TGTGCCAGCTCACCACCGGGGTTGCGAGTCCTCACCGGGGAGCTGTTTTTT. Protein: CASSPPGLRVLTGELFF. V is TRBV18 and J is TRBJ2-2; D gene ambiguous. Germline loops: CDR1 KGHSH, CDR2 LQKENI. V lost 0 bases and J lost 4, with 15 bases in between. The CDR3 is 17 amino acids.

Worth noting for this clone: The germline gene is not matched at one end of the junction; a read error may be the cause. The J gene is TRBJ1-1, the V gene TRBV7-2; D uncertain. The CDR3 loop spans 14 amino acids. Germline CDR1 and CDR2: SGHTA and FQGNSA. CDR3 sequence reads: CASSLANQNTEVFF. For the CDR3, the DNA is TGTGCCAGCAGCTTAGCTAATCAGAACACTGAAGTTTTCTTT.

The V and J genes are TRBV7-6 and TRBJ2-7; possible D gene TRBD1, 6 bases. This CDR3 region has 13 residues. Per germline, CDR1 SGHVS and CDR2 FNYEAQ. V was trimmed by 8 bases and J by 3 bases, leaving 14 bases between them. The CDR3 bases are TGTGCCAGCGCGCAGGGGAGCTTCTACGAGCAGTACTTC. It codes for CASAQGSFYEQYF. Complete variable domain (other parts from reference TRBV7-6 and TRBJ2-7): GAGVSQSPRYKVTKRGQDVALRCDPISGHVSLYWYRQALGQGPEFLTYFNYEAQQDKSGLPNDRFSAERPEGSISTLTIQRTEQRDSAMYRCASAQGSFYEQYFGPGTRLTVT.

V usage is TRBV2 and J usage is TRBJ2-3; 8 positions agree with TRBD2. V lost 7 bases and J lost 3; bases outside the gene matches: 3. The CDR3 runs 13 residues. CDR1 SNHLY and CDR2 FYNNEI come from the germline V gene. The CDR3 coding sequence is TGTGCCAGCAACGGGGGGGGTACAGATACGCAGTATTTT. Amino acids: CASNGGGTDTQYF.

V and J are TRBV7-2 and TRBJ1-6; D possibly corresponds to TRBD1 (5 bases). The CDR3 extends over 14 amino acids. Trimming took 5 bases from V and 9 from J, leaving 14 bases between them. The germline gives CDR1 SGHTA, CDR2 FQGNSA. DNA of the CDR3: TGTGCCAGCAGCCCCGACCCACAGGCTTCACCCCTCCACTTT. It is translated as CASSPDPQASPLHF.

The genes are TRBV28 and TRBJ1-4; maybe TRBD1 (6 bases). The CDR3 covers 14 residues. In germline, CDR1 is MDHEN, CDR2 SYDVKM. Trimming shortened V by 5 bases and J by 0 bases, and 7 bases separated the two germline ends. The chain's CDR3 is CASSAGATNEKLFF. As DNA, the CDR3 is TGTGCCAGCAGTGCAGGGGCAACTAATGAAAAACTGTTTTTT.

This clone occurred once. The CDR3 spells CASSPQTGQTGNTIYF. The CDR3 DNA is TGTGCCAGCTCACCACAGACAGGCCAAACTGGAAACACCATATATTTT. The V gene is TRBV18, the J gene TRBJ1-3; TRBD1 might be the D (6 bases). The CDR3 runs 16 residues. Germline CDR1 and CDR2: KGHSH and LQKENI. The ends were cut back, 1 base at V and 2 bases at J, with 12 bases in the middle. The variable domain in full, completed from reference TRBV18 and TRBJ1-3, reads NAGVMQNPRHLVRRRGQEARLRCSPMKGHSHVYWYRQLPEEGLKFMVYLQKENIIDESGMPKERFSAEFPKEGPSILRIQQVVRGDSAAYFCASSPQTGQTGNTIYFGEGSWLTVV.

This clone was seen more than once but under ten times. The V call is TRBV29-1, the J call TRBJ2-2; 8 bases are shared with TRBD1. The CDR3 sequence is 15 residues long. V dropped 6 bases and J dropped 4; count of bases not matched to a gene: 10. Germline V gene lookup returns CDR1 SQVTM and CDR2 ANQGSEA. The DNA for the CDR3 is TGCAGCGTATCACAGGGGGGCGCGGGCACCGGGGAGCTGTTTTTT. Translation gives CSVSQGGAGTGELFF.

The V gene is TRBV4-1, the J gene TRBJ1-2, with a tentative D call TRBD1 (6 bases). This CDR3 contains 16 residues. Looked up from germline, CDR1 is MGHRA and CDR2 is YSYEKL. V was shortened by 0 bases and J by 8 bases, with 19 bases between the two germline ends. The CDR3: CASSQDPTGGAGGYTF. The CDR3 coding sequence is TGCGCCAGCAGCCAAGACCCGACCGGGGGGGCCGGGGGCTACACCTTC.

The chain recombines TRBV28 with TRBJ2-2; 8 bases agree with TRBD2. The CDR3 has 15 residues. The V gene end was trimmed by 8 bases and the J gene end by 8 bases; junction bases not matched to a gene: 13. From germline, CDR1 is MDHEN and CDR2 SYDVKM. The CDR3 reads CASRLAGSGVGELFF. The CDR3 DNA sequence: TGTGCCAGCCGATTAGCGGGGAGCGGTGTTGGGGAGCTGTTTTTT.

V is TRBV19 and J is TRBJ1-2, with a possible D match to TRBD1 (5 bases). Germline V CDR1 and CDR2: LNHDA, SQIVND (reference sequence). The V end was cut by 6 bases, the J end by 2 bases, with 7 bases between. CDR3 size: 12 residues. In DNA, the CDR3 is TGTGCCAGTAGCCGGGACAACTATGGCTACACCTTC. Amino acids: CASSRDNYGYTF.

The CDR3 bases are TGTGCCAGCAGCAGACTAGCGGGGGGGCCGGAGACCCAGTACTTC. This codes for CASSRLAGGPETQYF. The chain carries TRBV11-2 and TRBJ2-5; 14 bases match TRBD2. V gave up 5 bases and J gave up 5 bases; unmatched junction bases: 4. CDR1 is SGHAT and CDR2 is FQNNGV in the germline V gene. The CDR3 extends over 15 amino acids.

This chain links TRBV29-1 with TRBJ2-4; 7 bases agree with TRBD1. The CDR3 length is 14 residues. Germline V gene lookup returns CDR1 SQVTM and CDR2 ANQGSEA. V shed 6 bases, J shed 5 bases, and the junction held 10 bases outside the gene matches. Written as DNA, the CDR3 is TGCAGCGTCGGCTCTGACAGGGACGAAAACATTCAGTACTTC. Translating gives CSVGSDRDENIQYF. The variable domain in full, with the rest retrieved from reference TRBV29-1 and TRBJ2-4, is SAVISQKPSRDICQRGTSLTIQCQVDSQVTMMFWYRQQPGQSLTLIATANQGSEATYESGFVIDKFPISRPNLTFSTLTVSNMSPEDSSIYLCSVGSDRDENIQYFGAGTRLSVL.

The chain recombines TRBV6-6 with TRBJ1-3; TRBD1 matches 7 bases. CDR1 is MNHNY, CDR2 SVGAGI, per germline (reference sequence). V shed 8 bases, J shed 4 bases, and the junction held 8 bases outside the gene matches. This CDR3 has 14 amino acids. The CDR3 loop is CASGAPGQGNTIYF. CDR3 coding DNA: TGTGCCAGCGGAGCCCCGGGACAGGGAAACACCATATATTTT.

The J gene is TRBJ2-7, the V gene TRBV6-5; TRBD2 matches at 10 bases. This CDR3 comprises 14 residues. Looked up from germline, CDR1 is MNHEY and CDR2 is SVGAGI. Trimming at V came to 6 bases and at J to 3 bases, leaving 5 bases not matched to a gene. CDR3 nucleotide sequence: TGTGCCAGCAGCCCTACTAGCGGGGTCTACGAGCAGTACTTC. Protein: CASSPTSGVYEQYF.

The chain combines TRBV11-3 with TRBJ2-1; D is unresolved. Trimming took off 1 base at V and 5 bases at J, with 6 bases between the two ends. The CDR3 has 13 residues. Germline lookup yields CDR1 SGHNT and CDR2 YENEEA. CDR3 loop: CASSLGSDNEQFF. The CDR3 DNA is TGTGCCAGCAGCTTAGGGTCGGACAATGAGCAGTTCTTC.

V gene TRBV6-5 combines with J gene TRBJ1-1; TRBD1 might be the D (6 bases). The CDR3 is made up of 11 amino acids. The V end was cut by 6 bases, the J end by 11 bases, with 13 bases between. Germline V CDR1 and CDR2: MNHEY, SVGAGI. This CDR3 is CASREQGGAFF. CDR3 in DNA: TGTGCCAGCAGAGAACAGGGAGGTGCTTTCTTT.

CDR3 sequence: CASSLTGVSNQPQHF. The CDR3 DNA sequence: TGTGCCAGCAGCTTAACGGGGGTGAGCAATCAGCCCCAGCATTTT. The chain employs TRBV7-8 and TRBJ1-5, with D perhaps TRBD1 (5 bases). The CDR3 spans 15 residues. Germline V gene sequence: CDR1 SGHVS, CDR2 FQNEAQ. Trimming removed 2 bases at V and 1 base at J, with 9 bases between. The whole variable domain, remainder taken from reference TRBV7-8 and TRBJ1-5, is GAGVSQSPRYKVAKRGQDVALRCDPISGHVSLFWYQQALGQGPEFLTYFQNEAQLDKSGLPSDRFFAERPEGSVSTLKIQRTQQEDSAVYLCASSLTGVSNQPQHFGDGTRLSIL.

For this clone: The junction and the germline gene differ at one end; a read error may be behind it. The chain employs TRBV4-3 and TRBJ1-1; TRBD1 might be the D (6 bases). The CDR3 contains 17 residues. Germline-derived CDR1 and CDR2 are LGHNA and YSLEER. The CDR3 reads CASSPIYQGQGNPEAFF. The CDR3, as DNA: TGCGCCAGCAGCCCCATATATCAGGGACAAGGGAACCCTGAAGCTTTCTTT.

The V gene is TRBV6-6, the J gene TRBJ2-3; tentatively, D is TRBD2 (6 bases). CDR1 MNHNY and CDR2 SVGAGI come from the germline V gene (reference sequence). The CDR3 consists of 15 residues. Trimming stripped 8 bases from V and 2 bases from J, with 17 bases between. CDR3 region: CASVSAGTSTDTQYF. The CDR3 nucleotides are TGTGCCAGCGTTAGCGCGGGGACCTCCACAGATACGCAGTATTTT.

This sequence joins TRBV5-4 and TRBJ1-2; no clear D gene. Germline loops: CDR1 SGHNT, CDR2 YYREEE (reference sequence). V was cut by 0 bases and J by 2 bases, with 5 bases left in between. The CDR3 extends over 13 amino acids. This CDR3 is CASSLDQNYGYTF. CDR3 nucleotides: TGTGCCAGCAGCTTGGATCAGAACTATGGCTACACCTTC.

In its sample, this clone was seen a few times. The V call is TRBV14, the J call TRBJ2-7, with 9 positions matching TRBD2. Germline values: CDR1 SGHDN, CDR2 FVKESK. The CDR3 contains 14 residues. The V segment lost 7 bases and the J segment 3 bases; nucleotides outside the gene matches: 7. CDR3 DNA: TGTGCCAGCACCCCGGGCGGGAGGGACTACGAGCAGTACTTC. As protein: CASTPGGRDYEQYF.

The chain combines TRBV19 with TRBJ2-7; D unclear. CDR1 is LNHDA and CDR2 is SQIVND in the germline V gene (reference sequence). V shed 5 bases and J shed 6 bases, with 20 bases lying between them. The CDR3 totals 15 residues. The DNA of the CDR3 is TGTGCCAGTAGTCTCCGGGTTGGGGTTCGAGCCGAGCAGTACTTC. Amino acids: CASSLRVGVRAEQYF.